This TCR beta chain was recovered during a study of blood T cell repertoires in COVID-19. Only in-frame clones appear in the TCRdb table, and some are missing; sequencing was by immunoSEQ multiplex PCR. The data show about 250,000 clones, roughly 87% seen once. The CDR3 is 14 amino acids. V dropped 7 bases and J dropped 3; count of bases not matched to a gene: 6. The V gene's germline CDR1 is SNHLY and CDR2 FYNNEI. This chain joins TRBV2 and TRBJ2-5; 9 bases are shared with TRBD2. The sequencing sample was made of PBMCs or T cells enriched from blood (not recorded which). The receptor comes from a woman aged 25 to 39 with acute COVID-19. CDR3 bases: TGTGCCAGCAAGGCGTTAGCGGGGGAAGAGACCCAGTACTTC. It yields the protein CASKALAGEETQYF.